This T cell receptor beta chain appears in the sequencing data of a study of blood T cell repertoires in COVID-19. Study at large: Sources were T cells, B-cell-depleted T cells, or PBMCs; the material itself was cDNA or gDNA.

Germline trimming cut 10 bases from V and 8 bases from J; bases unmatched to any gene: 7. Germline CDR1 and CDR2: SNHLY and FYNNEI. The CDR3 has 12 residues. In the authors' methods: It was from reference gene primer amplification that nucleated cell counts were estimated. Clones were read by immunoSEQ multiplex PCR, and TCRdb kept only the in-frame ones, dropping some. V and J calls plus clone size are reproduced from that table; the DNA served to infer D and trimming. The sample consists of about 230,000 clones, over 70% of them appearing once. This TCR was recovered from a man aged 40-55 years with active or convalescent COVID-19. V is TRBV2 and J is TRBJ1-4; 7 bases are a match to TRBD1. The material sequenced was peripheral blood. CDR3 sequence (DNA): TGTGCCATTACAGGGGTTGGGGAAAAACTGTTTTTT. Amino acid sequence: CAITGVGEKLFF.